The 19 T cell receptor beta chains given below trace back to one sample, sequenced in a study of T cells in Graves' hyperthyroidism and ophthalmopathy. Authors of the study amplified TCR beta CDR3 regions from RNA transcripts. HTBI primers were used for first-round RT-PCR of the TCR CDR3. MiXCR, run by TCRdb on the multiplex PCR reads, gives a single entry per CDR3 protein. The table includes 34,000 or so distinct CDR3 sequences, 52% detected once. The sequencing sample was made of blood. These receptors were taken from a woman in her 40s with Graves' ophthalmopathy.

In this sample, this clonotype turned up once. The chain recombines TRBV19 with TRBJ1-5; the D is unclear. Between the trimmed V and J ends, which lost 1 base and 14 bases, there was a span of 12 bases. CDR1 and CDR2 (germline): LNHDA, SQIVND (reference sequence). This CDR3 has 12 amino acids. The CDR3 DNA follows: TGTGCCAGTAGTATAGGCTGGCGCTACGAGCATTTT. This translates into CASSIGWRYEHF.

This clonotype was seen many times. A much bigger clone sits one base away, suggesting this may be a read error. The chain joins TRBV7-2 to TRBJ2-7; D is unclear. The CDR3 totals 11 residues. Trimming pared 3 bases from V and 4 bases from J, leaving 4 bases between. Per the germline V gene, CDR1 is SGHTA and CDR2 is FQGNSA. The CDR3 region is CASSFVYEQYF. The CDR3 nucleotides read TGTGCCAGCAGCTTTGTATACGAGCAGTACTTC.

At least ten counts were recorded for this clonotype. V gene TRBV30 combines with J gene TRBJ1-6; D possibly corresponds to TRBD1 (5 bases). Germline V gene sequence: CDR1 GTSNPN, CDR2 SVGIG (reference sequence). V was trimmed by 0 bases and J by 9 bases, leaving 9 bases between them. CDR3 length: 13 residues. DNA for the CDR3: TGTGCCTGGAGTGTGTCGGGGGGTTCACCCCTCCACTTT. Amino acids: CAWSVSGGSPLHF.

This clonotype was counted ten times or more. Written as DNA, the CDR3 is TGTGCCAGTAGCGTAAGAGATACGCAGTATTTT. It codes for CASSVRDTQYF. The chain uses TRBV19 and TRBJ2-3, with D uncertain. The CDR3 runs to 11 residues. Trimming pared 6 bases from V and 5 bases from J, leaving 6 bases between. The germline V gene has CDR1 LNHDA and CDR2 SQIVND (reference sequence).

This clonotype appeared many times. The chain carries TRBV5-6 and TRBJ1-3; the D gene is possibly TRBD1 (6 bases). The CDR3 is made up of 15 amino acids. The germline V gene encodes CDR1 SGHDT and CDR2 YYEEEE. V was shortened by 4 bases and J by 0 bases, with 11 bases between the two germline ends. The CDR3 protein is CASSGGPTSGNTIYF. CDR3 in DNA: TGTGCCAGCAGCGGGGGCCCGACCTCTGGAAACACCATATATTTT.

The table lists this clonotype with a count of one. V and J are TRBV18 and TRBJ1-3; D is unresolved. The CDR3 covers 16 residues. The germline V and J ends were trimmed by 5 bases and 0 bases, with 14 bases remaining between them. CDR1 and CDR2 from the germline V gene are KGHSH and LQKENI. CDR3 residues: CASSNGRITSGNTIYF. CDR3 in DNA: TGTGCCAGCTCAAACGGTCGGATCACCTCTGGAAACACCATATATTTT.

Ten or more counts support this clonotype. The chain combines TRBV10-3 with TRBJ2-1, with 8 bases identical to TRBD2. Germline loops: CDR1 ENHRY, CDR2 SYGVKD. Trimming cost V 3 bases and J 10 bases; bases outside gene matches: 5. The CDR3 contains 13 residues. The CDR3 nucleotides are TGTGCCATCAGTGAAAGCGGGGGCTGGGAGCAGTTCTTC. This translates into CAISESGGWEQFF.

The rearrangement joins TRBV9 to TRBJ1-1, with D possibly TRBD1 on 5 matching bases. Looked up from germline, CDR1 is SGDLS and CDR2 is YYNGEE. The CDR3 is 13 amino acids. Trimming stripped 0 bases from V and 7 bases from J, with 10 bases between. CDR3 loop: CASSVGGEDEAFF. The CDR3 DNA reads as TGTGCCAGCAGCGTAGGGGGGGAGGATGAAGCTTTCTTT. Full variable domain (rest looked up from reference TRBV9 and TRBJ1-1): DSGVTQTPKHLITATGQRVTLRCSPRSGDLSVYWYQQSLDQGLQFLIQYYNGEERAKGNILERFSAQQFPDLHSELNLSSLELGDSALYFCASSVGGEDEAFFGQGTRLTVV.

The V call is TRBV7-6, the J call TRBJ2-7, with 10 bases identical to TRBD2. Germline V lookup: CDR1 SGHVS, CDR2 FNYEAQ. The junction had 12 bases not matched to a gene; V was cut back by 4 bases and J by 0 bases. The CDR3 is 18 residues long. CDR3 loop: CASSSNGVAGGNSYEQYF. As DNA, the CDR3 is TGTGCCAGCAGCTCTAACGGGGTAGCGGGGGGCAACTCCTACGAGCAGTACTTC. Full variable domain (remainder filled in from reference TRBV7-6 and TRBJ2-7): GAGVSQSPRYKVTKRGQDVALRCDPISGHVSLYWYRQALGQGPEFLTYFNYEAQQDKSGLPNDRFSAERPEGSISTLTIQRTEQRDSAMYRCASSSNGVAGGNSYEQYFGPGTRLTVT.

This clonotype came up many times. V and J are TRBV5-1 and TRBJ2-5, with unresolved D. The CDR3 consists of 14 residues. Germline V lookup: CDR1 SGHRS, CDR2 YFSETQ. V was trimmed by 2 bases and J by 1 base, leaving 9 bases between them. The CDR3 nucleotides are TGCGCCAGCAGCTTAGGTCATACCCAAGAGACCCAGTACTTC. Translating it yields CASSLGHTQETQYF.

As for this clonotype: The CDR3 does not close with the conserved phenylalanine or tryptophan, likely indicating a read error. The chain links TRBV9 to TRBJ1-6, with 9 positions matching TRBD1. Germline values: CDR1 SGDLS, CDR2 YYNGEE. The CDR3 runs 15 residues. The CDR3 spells CASIVGTGTGTPLHS. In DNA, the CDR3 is TGTGCCAGCATCGTAGGGACAGGGACGGGCACACCCCTCCACTCC.

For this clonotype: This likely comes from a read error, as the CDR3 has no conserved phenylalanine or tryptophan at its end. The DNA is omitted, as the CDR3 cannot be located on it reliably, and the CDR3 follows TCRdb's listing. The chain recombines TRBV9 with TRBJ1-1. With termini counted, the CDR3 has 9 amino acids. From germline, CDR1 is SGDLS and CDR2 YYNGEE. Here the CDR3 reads CASSPKDDR.

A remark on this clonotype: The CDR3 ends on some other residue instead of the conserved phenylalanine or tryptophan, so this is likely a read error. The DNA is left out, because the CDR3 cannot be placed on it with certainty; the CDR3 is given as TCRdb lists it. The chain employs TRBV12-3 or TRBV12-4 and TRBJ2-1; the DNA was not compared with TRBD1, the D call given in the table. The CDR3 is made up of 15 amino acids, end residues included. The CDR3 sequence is CASSRDSAAPTRSSC.

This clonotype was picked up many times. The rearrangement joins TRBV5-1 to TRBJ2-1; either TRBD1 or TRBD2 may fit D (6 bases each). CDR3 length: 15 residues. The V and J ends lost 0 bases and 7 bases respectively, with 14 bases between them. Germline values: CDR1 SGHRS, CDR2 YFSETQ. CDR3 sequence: CASSLDGRGGNEQFF. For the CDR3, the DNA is TGCGCCAGCAGCTTGGATGGTAGAGGGGGGAATGAGCAGTTCTTC.

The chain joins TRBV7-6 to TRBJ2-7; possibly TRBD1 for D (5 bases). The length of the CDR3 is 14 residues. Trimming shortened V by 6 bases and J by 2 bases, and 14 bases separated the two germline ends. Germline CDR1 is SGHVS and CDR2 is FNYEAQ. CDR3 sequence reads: CASRGLCLPYEQYF. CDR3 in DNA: TGTGCCAGCAGGGGGCTCTGCTTACCCTACGAGCAGTACTTC. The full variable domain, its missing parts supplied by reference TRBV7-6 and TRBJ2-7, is GAGVSQSPRYKVTKRGQDVALRCDPISGHVSLYWYRQALGQGPEFLTYFNYEAQQDKSGLPNDRFSAERPEGSISTLTIQRTEQRDSAMYRCASRGLCLPYEQYFGPGTRLTVT.

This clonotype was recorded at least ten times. The chain's CDR3 is CASSYSPGLRTEAFF. The CDR3 coding sequence is TGTGCCAGCAGTTACTCGCCAGGGCTGCGGACTGAAGCTTTCTTT. The rearrangement joins TRBV6-5 to TRBJ1-1; D perhaps matches TRBD1 (5 bases). V shed 0 bases and J shed 5 bases, with 13 bases lying between them. This CDR3 has 15 residues. In germline, CDR1 is MNHEY, CDR2 SVGAGI.

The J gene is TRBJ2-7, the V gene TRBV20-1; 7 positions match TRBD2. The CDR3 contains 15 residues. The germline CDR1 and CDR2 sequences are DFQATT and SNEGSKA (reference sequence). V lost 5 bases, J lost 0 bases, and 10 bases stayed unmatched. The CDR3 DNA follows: TGCAGTGCTCCAGATCATGGCGGGAGCTCCTACGAGCAGTACTTC. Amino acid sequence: CSAPDHGGSSYEQYF.

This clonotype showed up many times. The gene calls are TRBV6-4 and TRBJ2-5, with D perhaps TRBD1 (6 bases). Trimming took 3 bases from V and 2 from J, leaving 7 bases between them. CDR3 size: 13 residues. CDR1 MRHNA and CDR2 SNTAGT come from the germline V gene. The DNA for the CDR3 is TGTGCCAGCAGTGAGGGGGCGCAAGAGACCCAGTACTTC. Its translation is CASSEGAQETQYF.

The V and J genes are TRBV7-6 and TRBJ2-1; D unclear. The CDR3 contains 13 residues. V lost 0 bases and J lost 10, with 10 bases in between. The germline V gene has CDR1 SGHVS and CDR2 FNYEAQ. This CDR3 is CASSLAPEKEQFF. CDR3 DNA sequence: TGTGCCAGCAGCTTAGCTCCGGAAAAGGAGCAGTTCTTC.